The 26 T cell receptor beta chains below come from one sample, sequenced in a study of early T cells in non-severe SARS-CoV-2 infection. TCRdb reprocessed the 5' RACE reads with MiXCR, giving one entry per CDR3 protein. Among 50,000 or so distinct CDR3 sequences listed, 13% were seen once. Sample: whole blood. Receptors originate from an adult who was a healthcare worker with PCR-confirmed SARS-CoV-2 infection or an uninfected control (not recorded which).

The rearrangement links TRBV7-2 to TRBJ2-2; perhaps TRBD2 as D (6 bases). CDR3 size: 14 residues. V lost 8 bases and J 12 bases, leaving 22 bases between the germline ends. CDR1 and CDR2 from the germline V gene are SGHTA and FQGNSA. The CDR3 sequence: CASGGEWEGAKLFF. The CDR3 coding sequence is TGTGCCAGCGGAGGGGAGTGGGAAGGGGCGAAGCTGTTTTTT.

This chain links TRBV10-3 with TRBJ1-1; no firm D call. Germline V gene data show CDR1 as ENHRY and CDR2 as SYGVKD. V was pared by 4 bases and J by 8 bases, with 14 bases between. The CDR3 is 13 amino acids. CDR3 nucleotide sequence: TGTGCCATCAGTGGGGTGGCAGGCGAGGAAGCTTTCTTT. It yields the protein CAISGVAGEEAFF.

The CDR3 loop reads CSVVSGSGELFF. The DNA of the CDR3 is TGCAGCGTTGTAAGTGGGTCCGGGGAGCTGTTTTTT. The chain joins TRBV29-1 to TRBJ2-2; the D is unclear. There are 12 residues in the CDR3. Per the germline V gene, CDR1 is SQVTM and CDR2 is ANQGSEA. The V and J ends lost 4 bases and 6 bases respectively, with 9 bases between them.

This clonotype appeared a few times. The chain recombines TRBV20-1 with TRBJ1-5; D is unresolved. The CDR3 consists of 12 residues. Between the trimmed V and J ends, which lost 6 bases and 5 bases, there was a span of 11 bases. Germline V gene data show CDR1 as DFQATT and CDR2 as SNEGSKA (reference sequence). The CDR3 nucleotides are TGCAGTGCGGCCCCGGGCGATCAGCCCCAGCATTTT. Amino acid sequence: CSAAPGDQPQHF.

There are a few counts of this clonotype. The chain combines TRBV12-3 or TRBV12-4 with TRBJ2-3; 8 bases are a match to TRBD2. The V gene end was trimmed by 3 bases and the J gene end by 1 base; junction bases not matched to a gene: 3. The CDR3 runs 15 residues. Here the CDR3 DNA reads TGTGCCAGCAGTTTCTGGCGGGGGGGCACAGATACGCAGTATTTT. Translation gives CASSFWRGGTDTQYF.

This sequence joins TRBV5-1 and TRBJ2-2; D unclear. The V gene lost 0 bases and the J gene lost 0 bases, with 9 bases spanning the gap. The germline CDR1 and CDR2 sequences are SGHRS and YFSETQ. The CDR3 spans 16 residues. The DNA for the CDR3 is TGCGCCAGCAGCTTGGTGGCAGCTACGAACACCGGGGAGCTGTTTTTT. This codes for CASSLVAATNTGELFF.

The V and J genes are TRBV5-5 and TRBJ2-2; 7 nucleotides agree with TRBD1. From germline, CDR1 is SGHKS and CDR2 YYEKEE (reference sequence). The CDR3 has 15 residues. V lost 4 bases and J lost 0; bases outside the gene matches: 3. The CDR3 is CASSVGQPNTGELFF. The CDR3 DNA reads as TGTGCCAGCAGCGTGGGACAGCCGAACACCGGGGAGCTGTTTTTT.

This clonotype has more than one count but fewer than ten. The CDR3 is CASSLVSGLNTGELFF. CDR3 nucleotide sequence: TGCGCCAGCAGCTTGGTCTCAGGACTAAACACCGGGGAGCTGTTTTTT. V usage is TRBV5-1 and J usage is TRBJ2-2; D possibly corresponds to TRBD2 (6 bases). Trimming removed 0 bases at V and 2 bases at J, with 11 bases between. The CDR3 is 16 amino acids. From germline, CDR1 is SGHRS and CDR2 YFSETQ.

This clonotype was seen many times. The CDR3 region has the DNA TGTGCCAGCAGTTGGGTGAGGGTAGCGGGAGGATCAGAGACCCAGTACTTC. Its translation is CASSWVRVAGGSETQYF. This chain uses TRBV28 with TRBJ2-5, with 10 bases matching TRBD2. After removal of 4 bases from V and 4 bases from J, the junction contained 12 bases not matched to a gene. This CDR3 contains 17 residues. The germline V gene has CDR1 MDHEN and CDR2 SYDVKM. The full variable domain, completed using reference TRBV28 and TRBJ2-5, is DVKVTQSSRYLVKRTGEKVFLECVQDMDHENMFWYRQDPGLGLRLIYFSYDVKMKEKGDIPEGYSVSREKKERFSLILESASTNQTSMYLCASSWVRVAGGSETQYFGPGTRLLVL.

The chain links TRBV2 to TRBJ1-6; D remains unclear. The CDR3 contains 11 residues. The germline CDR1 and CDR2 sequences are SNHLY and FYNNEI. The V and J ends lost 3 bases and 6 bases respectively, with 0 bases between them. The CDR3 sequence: CASSDNSPLHF. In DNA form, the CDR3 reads TGTGCCAGCAGTGATAATTCACCCCTCCACTTT. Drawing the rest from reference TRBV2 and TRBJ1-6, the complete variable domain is EPEVTQTPSHQVTQMGQEVILRCVPISNHLYFYWYRQILGQKVEFLVSFYNNEISEKSEIFDDQFSVERPDGSNFTLKIRSTKLEDSAMYFCASSDNSPLHFGNGTRLTVT.

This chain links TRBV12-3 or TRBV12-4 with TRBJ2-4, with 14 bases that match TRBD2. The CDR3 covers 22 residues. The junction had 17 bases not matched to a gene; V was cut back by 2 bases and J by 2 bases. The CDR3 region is CASSLMTTGTSGGVVTKNIQYF. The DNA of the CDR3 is TGTGCCAGCAGTTTAATGACTACGGGGACTAGCGGGGGAGTGGTAACCAAAAACATTCAGTACTTC.

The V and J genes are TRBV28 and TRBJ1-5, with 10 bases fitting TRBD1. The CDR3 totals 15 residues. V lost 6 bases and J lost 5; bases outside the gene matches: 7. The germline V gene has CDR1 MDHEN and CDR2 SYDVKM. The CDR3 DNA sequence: TGTGCCAGCAGGACGGGACAGGGGAGGGATCAGCCCCAGCATTTT. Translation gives CASRTGQGRDQPQHF.

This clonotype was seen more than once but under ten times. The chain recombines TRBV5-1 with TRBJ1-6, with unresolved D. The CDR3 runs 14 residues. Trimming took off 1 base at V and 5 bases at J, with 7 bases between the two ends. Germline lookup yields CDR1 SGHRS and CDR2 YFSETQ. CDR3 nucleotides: TGCGCCAGCAGCTTGCAGGCGAATAATTCACCCCTCCACTTT. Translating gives CASSLQANNSPLHF.

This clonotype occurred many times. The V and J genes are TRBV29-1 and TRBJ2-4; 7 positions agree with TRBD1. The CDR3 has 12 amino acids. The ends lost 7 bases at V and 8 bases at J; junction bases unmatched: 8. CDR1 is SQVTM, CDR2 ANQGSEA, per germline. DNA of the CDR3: TGCAGCGACAGGGACAGCAGGGACATTCAGTACTTC. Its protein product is CSDRDSRDIQYF.

CDR3 sequence: CASTQPGTDTQYF. The CDR3 DNA reads as TGTGCCAGCACCCAACCCGGGACAGATACGCAGTATTTT. The chain links TRBV27 to TRBJ2-3; D is ambiguous. The germline gives CDR1 MNHEY, CDR2 SMNVEV (reference sequence). Deletions cut 7 bases from V and 3 bases from J, with 11 bases between. There are 13 residues in the CDR3.

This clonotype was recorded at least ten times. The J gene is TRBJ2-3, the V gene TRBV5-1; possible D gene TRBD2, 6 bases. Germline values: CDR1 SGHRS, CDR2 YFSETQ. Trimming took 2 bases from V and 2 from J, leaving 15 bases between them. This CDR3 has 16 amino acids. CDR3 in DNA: TGCGCCAGCAGCTTACCCTCCGGGACTCCCACAGATACGCAGTATTTT. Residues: CASSLPSGTPTDTQYF.

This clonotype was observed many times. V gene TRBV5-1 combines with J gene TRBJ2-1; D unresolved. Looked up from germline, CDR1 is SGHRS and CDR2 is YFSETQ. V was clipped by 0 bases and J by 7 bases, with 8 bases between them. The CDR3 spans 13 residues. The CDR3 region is CASSLDRRNEQFF. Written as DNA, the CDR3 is TGCGCCAGCAGCTTGGACAGACGGAATGAGCAGTTCTTC.

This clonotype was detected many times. CDR3 nucleotide sequence: TGTGCCAGCAGTTTATTCGGCGGGAACACAGATACGCAGTATTTT. Amino acid sequence: CASSLFGGNTDTQYF. The chain links TRBV12-3 or TRBV12-4 to TRBJ2-3, with a weak D call TRBD2 (6 bases). Trimming removed 2 bases at V and 2 bases at J, with 11 bases between. CDR3 size: 15 residues.

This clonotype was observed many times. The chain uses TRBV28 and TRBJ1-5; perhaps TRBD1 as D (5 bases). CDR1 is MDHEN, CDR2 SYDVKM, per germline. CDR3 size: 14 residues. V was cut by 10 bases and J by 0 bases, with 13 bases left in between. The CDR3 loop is CATTPGTSNQPQHF. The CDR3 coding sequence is TGTGCCACCACGCCAGGGACTAGCAATCAGCCCCAGCATTTT.

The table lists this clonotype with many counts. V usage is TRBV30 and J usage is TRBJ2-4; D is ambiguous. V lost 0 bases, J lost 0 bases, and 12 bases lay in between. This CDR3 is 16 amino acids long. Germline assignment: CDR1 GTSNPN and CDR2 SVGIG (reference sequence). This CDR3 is CAWSVGLNLAKNIQYF. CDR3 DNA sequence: TGTGCCTGGAGTGTAGGGCTGAATCTAGCCAAAAACATTCAGTACTTC.

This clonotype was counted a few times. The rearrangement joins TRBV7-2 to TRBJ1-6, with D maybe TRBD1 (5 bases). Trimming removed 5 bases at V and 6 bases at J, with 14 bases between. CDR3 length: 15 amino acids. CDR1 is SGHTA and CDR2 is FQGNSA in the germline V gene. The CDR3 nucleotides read TGTGCCAGCAGCCCCCGGGGGGGAAGTAATTCACCCCTCCACTTT. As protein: CASSPRGGSNSPLHF.

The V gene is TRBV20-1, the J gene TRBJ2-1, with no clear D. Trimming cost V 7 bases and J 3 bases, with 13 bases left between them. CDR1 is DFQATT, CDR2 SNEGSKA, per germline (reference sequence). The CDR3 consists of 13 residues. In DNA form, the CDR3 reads TGCAGTGGCCTTGCGGTTAACTACAATGAGCAGTTCTTC. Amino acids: CSGLAVNYNEQFF.

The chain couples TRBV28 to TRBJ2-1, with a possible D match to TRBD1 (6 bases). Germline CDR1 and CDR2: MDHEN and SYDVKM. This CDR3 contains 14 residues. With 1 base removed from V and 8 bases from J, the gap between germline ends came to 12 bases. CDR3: CASSLLQGRDEQFF. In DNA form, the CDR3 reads TGTGCCAGCAGTTTATTACAGGGTCGGGATGAGCAGTTCTTC. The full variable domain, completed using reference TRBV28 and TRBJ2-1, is DVKVTQSSRYLVKRTGEKVFLECVQDMDHENMFWYRQDPGLGLRLIYFSYDVKMKEKGDIPEGYSVSREKKERFSLILESASTNQTSMYLCASSLLQGRDEQFFGPGTRLTVL.

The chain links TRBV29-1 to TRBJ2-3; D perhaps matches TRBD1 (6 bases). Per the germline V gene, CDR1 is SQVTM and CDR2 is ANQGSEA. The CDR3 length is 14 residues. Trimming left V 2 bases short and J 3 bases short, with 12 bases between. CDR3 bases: TGCAGCGTTGAAATGGGGGCAGGTACAGATACGCAGTATTTT. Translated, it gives CSVEMGAGTDTQYF.

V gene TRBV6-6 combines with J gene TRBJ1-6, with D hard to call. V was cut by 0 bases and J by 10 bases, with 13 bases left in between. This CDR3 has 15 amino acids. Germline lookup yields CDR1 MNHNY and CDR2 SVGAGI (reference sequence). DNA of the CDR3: TGTGCCAGCAGTTACTCAGTCCGGGAGGAATCACCCCTCCACTTT. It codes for CASSYSVREESPLHF.

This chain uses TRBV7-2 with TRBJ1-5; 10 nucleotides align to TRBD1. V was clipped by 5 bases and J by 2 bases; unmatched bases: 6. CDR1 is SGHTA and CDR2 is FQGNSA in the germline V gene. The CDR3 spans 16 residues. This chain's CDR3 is CASSRPGTGGNQPQHF. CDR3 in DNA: TGTGCCAGCAGCCGCCCCGGGACAGGGGGCAATCAGCCCCAGCATTTT.